This T cell receptor (beta chain) was recorded in a study of T cells in Graves' hyperthyroidism and ophthalmopathy. Study-level results: With a median lead of around 6.7 months before onset, the model predicted ophthalmopathy. In blood, most of the thyroid clonotypes expanded above 0.001 were also present.

Germline V CDR1 and CDR2: LGHDT, YNNKEL (reference sequence). Trimming pared 4 bases from V and 7 bases from J, leaving 20 bases between. The CDR3 extends over 16 amino acids. This clonotype was detected many times. Antigen unknown. Uncontrolled infection, other autoimmune disease, pregnancy or lactation excluded patients. Diagnoses rested on clinical symptoms, serum thyroxine and TRAb, thyroid ultrasound and orbital computed tomography. TCR beta CDR3 regions were amplified from RNA. The TCR CDR3 was amplified in a first-round RT-PCR using the HTBI primer set. TCRdb processed the multiplex PCR reads anew with MiXCR; each CDR3 protein has one entry. The repertoire holds roughly 200,000 distinct CDR3 sequences, with 15% to 20% as singletons.

Sequenced: blood. This TCR came from a man aged 35 to 55 with Graves' hyperthyroidism. The rearrangement uses TRBV3-1 and TRBJ1-3; D ambiguous. The CDR3 DNA reads as TGTGCCAGCAGCCCCACAATGGGGTTTAGTGATAACACCATATATTTT. Its protein product is CASSPTMGFSDNTIYF. Drawing the rest from reference TRBV3-1 and TRBJ1-3, the complete variable domain is DTAVSQTPKYLVTQMGNDKSIKCEQNLGHDTMYWYKQDSKKFLKIMFSYNNKELIINETVPNRFSPKSPDKAHLNLHINSLELGDSAVYFCASSPTMGFSDNTIYFGEGSWLTVV.